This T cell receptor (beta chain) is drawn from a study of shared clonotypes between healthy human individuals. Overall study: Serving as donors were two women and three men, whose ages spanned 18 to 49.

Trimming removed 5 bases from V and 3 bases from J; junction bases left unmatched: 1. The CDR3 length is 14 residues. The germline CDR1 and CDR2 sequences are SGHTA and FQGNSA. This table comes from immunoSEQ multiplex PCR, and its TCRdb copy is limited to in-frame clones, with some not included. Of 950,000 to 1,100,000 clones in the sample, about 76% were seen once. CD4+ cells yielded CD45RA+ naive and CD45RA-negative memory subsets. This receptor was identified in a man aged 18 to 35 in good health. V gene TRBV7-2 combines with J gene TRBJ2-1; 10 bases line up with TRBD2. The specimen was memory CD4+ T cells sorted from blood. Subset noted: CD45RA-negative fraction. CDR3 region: CASSASGGYNEQFF. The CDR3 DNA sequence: TGTGCCAGCAGCGCTAGCGGGGGCTACAATGAGCAGTTCTTC.